These T cell receptor beta chains were read from a single sample in a study of regulatory T cells in long-lasting Graves disease. TCRdb ran MiXCR on the multiplex PCR reads and lists one entry per CDR3 protein. Of hundreds of thousands of distinct CDR3 sequences in the sample, around 20% were seen once. Sequencing used peripheral blood mononuclear cells (PBMCs), obtained when the disease was refractory, from a patient treated with antithyroid drugs. The receptor source for this set is a female donor with Graves disease. Each CDR3 is given with its conserved first and last residue. A D gene is named only where the DNA matches it firmly. A row's size may be missing; if present it is once, few, many or a size class.

d_call j_call v_call clone_size cdr3_aa cdr3_nt
- TRBJ2-5 TRBV7-8 many CASSLGPRHHQETQYF TGTGCCAGCAGCTTAGGGCCGAGGCATCACCAAGAGACCCAGTACTTC
- TRBJ1-2 TRBV27 many CASSRFSGVPYGYTF TGTGCCAGCAGCCGATTCTCAGGGGTCCCCTATGGCTACACCTTC
TRBD1 TRBJ2-5 TRBV6-1 many CASSPDRAAIGTQYF TGTGCCAGCAGTCCTGACAGGGCTGCAATCGGGACCCAGTACTTC
TRBD1 TRBJ2-5 TRBV24-1 many CATSASPGQGGETQYF TGTGCCACCAGTGCCTCACCGGGACAGGGGGGAGAGACCCAGTACTTC
- TRBJ1-2 TRBV6-1 many CASKRQQNYGYTF TGTGCCAGCAAAAGACAGCAAAACTATGGCTACACCTTC
TRBD1 TRBJ1-5 TRBV10-3 - CAISESDGTGDDNQPQHF TGTGCCATCAGTGAGTCGGATGGGACAGGGGACGACAATCAGCCCCAGCATTTT
TRBD1 TRBJ2-3 TRBV29-1 - CSVPGTGVFTDTQYF TGCAGCGTTCCCGGGACAGGGGTCTTTACAGATACGCAGTATTTT
TRBD2 TRBJ2-7 TRBV29-1 few CSVEDGTSGTEQYF TGCAGCGTTGAAGACGGGACTAGCGGGACCGAGCAGTACTTC
TRBD2 TRBJ2-2 TRBV28 many CASSLSLAAPNTGELFF TGTGCCAGCAGTTTATCCCTAGCGGCCCCGAACACCGGGGAGCTGTTTTTT
TRBD2 TRBJ2-1 TRBV20-1 many CSARDLGTSVYEQFF TGCAGTGCTAGAGATCTGGGGACTAGCGTTTATGAGCAGTTCTTC
- TRBJ1-6 TRBV2 - CASSPGRLNSPLHF TGTGCCAGCAGTCCGGGACGGCTTAATTCACCCCTCCACTTT
- TRBJ2-5 TRBV30 many CAWSVRRVVETQYF TGTGCCTGGAGTGTACGGAGGGTCGTAGAGACCCAGTACTTC
- TRBJ1-5 TRBV7-2 - CASSLFSGSNQPQHF TGTGCCAGCAGCTTATTCTCAGGCAGCAATCAGCCCCAGCATTTT
- TRBJ1-4 TRBV9 - CASSGQEEKLFF TGTGCCAGCAGCGGACAGGAAGAAAAACTGTTTTTT